The rows below give T cell receptor beta chains drawn from one sample of a study of beta chain features in type 1 diabetes. Profiled with immunoSEQ multiplex PCR; TCRdb holds only in-frame clones, not every one. The data hold hundreds of thousands of clones, with around an eighth observed a single time. The specimen was naive CD4+ T cells from blood. Source of these receptors: a man between 18 and 29 years old in good health. Each CDR3 is given with its conserved first and last residue. A D gene is named only where the DNA matches it firmly. The size field is filled for only some rows; it gives once, few, many or a size class.

d_gene: .; abundance: .; j_gene: TRBJ1-2; v_gene: TRBV28; CDR3nt: TGTGCCAGCAGTTTAGGGCTCTATGGCTACACCTTC; CDR3aa: CASSLGLYGYTF
d_gene: .; abundance: .; j_gene: TRBJ2-2; v_gene: TRBV7-9; CDR3nt: TGTGCCAGCAGCTTACCCGGGACAACGAACACCGGGGAGCTGTTTTTT; CDR3aa: CASSLPGTTNTGELFF
d_gene: TRBD1; abundance: few; j_gene: TRBJ1-1; v_gene: TRBV27; CDR3nt: TGTGCCAGCAGTTTATACAGGGGGAACACTGAAGCTTTCTTT; CDR3aa: CASSLYRGNTEAFF
d_gene: .; abundance: .; j_gene: TRBJ1-2; v_gene: TRBV30; CDR3nt: TGTGCCTGGAGGGGCCCCTATGGCTACACCTTC; CDR3aa: CAWRGPYGYTF
d_gene: .; abundance: few; j_gene: TRBJ2-5; v_gene: TRBV18; CDR3nt: TGTGCCAGCTCACCACGGGCTGGGTCCCAGTACTTC; CDR3aa: CASSPRAGSQYF
d_gene: .; abundance: few; j_gene: TRBJ1-5; v_gene: TRBV18; CDR3nt: TGTGCCAGCTCACCAACAGACATCGGTCAGCCCCAGCATTTT; CDR3aa: CASSPTDIGQPQHF
d_gene: .; abundance: .; j_gene: TRBJ2-1; v_gene: TRBV28; CDR3nt: TGTGCCAGCAGCCCTTTATTCAATGAGCAGTTCTTC; CDR3aa: CASSPLFNEQFF
d_gene: TRBD2; abundance: few; j_gene: TRBJ2-6; v_gene: TRBV30; CDR3nt: TGTGCCTGGAGCGCACTGCGGACTAGCGGGAACTCTGGGGCCAACGTCCTGACTTTC; CDR3aa: CAWSALRTSGNSGANVLTF
d_gene: .; abundance: .; j_gene: TRBJ2-6; v_gene: TRBV7-3; CDR3nt: TGTGCCAGCAGCCCCACGGTCTCTGGGGCCAACGTCCTGACTTTC; CDR3aa: CASSPTVSGANVLTF
d_gene: TRBD2; abundance: few; j_gene: TRBJ2-4; v_gene: TRBV7-8; CDR3nt: TGTGCCAGCAGCGACTTAGCGGGAGGGACTGAGGACATTCAGTACTTC; CDR3aa: CASSDLAGGTEDIQYF
d_gene: TRBD1; abundance: .; j_gene: TRBJ2-5; v_gene: TRBV7-2; CDR3nt: TGTGCCAGCAGCTCCCCCGACAGGGGCCAAGAGACCCAGTACTTC; CDR3aa: CASSSPDRGQETQYF
d_gene: .; abundance: few; j_gene: TRBJ1-5; v_gene: TRBV2; CDR3nt: TGTGCCAGCAGTCAGACAGTTAGCAATCAGCCCCAGCATTTT; CDR3aa: CASSQTVSNQPQHF
d_gene: .; abundance: .; j_gene: TRBJ2-7; v_gene: TRBV25-1; CDR3nt: TGTGCCAGCAGTGAAGCTGGCAGTTCCTACGAGCAGTACTTC; CDR3aa: CASSEAGSSYEQYF
d_gene: .; abundance: few; j_gene: TRBJ2-1; v_gene: TRBV19; CDR3nt: TGTGCCAGTAGTATGGGGGGAGGAACCAATGAGCAGTTCTTC; CDR3aa: CASSMGGGTNEQFF
d_gene: .; abundance: few; j_gene: TRBJ2-3; v_gene: TRBV12-5; CDR3nt: TGTGCTAGTGGTTTGGGAGGTACGCAGTATTTT; CDR3aa: CASGLGGTQYF
d_gene: .; abundance: .; j_gene: TRBJ2-3; v_gene: TRBV28; CDR3nt: TGTGCCAGCAGCCAGATCCGGACACTGTACACAGATACGCAGTATTTT; CDR3aa: CASSQIRTLYTDTQYF
d_gene: TRBD1; abundance: .; j_gene: TRBJ1-5; v_gene: TRBV29-1; CDR3nt: TGCAGCGCCCGACTACAGGGGAATCAGCCCCAGCATTTT; CDR3aa: CSARLQGNQPQHF
d_gene: TRBD1; abundance: few; j_gene: TRBJ2-7; v_gene: TRBV28; CDR3nt: TGTGCCAGCAGTTCGACAGGGGTGGCTACCTACGAGCAGTACTTC; CDR3aa: CASSSTGVATYEQYF
d_gene: .; abundance: .; j_gene: TRBJ2-7; v_gene: TRBV29-1; CDR3nt: TGCAGCGTTGAAGACACCTCTACCTACGAGCAGTACTTC; CDR3aa: CSVEDTSTYEQYF
d_gene: TRBD1; abundance: .; j_gene: TRBJ1-2; v_gene: TRBV27; CDR3nt: TGTGCCAGCAGAACGTTGGGGGCAGGGGGCGGCTACACCTTC; CDR3aa: CASRTLGAGGGYTF
d_gene: .; abundance: few; j_gene: TRBJ2-1; v_gene: TRBV9; CDR3nt: TGTGCCAGCAGCGTAGACGCGGGAATCTTGGATGAGCAGTTCTTC; CDR3aa: CASSVDAGILDEQFF
d_gene: TRBD2; abundance: few; j_gene: TRBJ2-5; v_gene: TRBV7-2; CDR3nt: TGTGCCAGCAGCTTATGGGCTAGCGGGGGGGCCATGGAGACCCAGTACTTC; CDR3aa: CASSLWASGGAMETQYF
d_gene: TRBD1; abundance: few; j_gene: TRBJ1-2; v_gene: TRBV7-2; CDR3nt: TGTGCCAGCAGTTCCCGGGGACAGGGTTCCGGGGTTGTCTATGGCTACACCTTC; CDR3aa: CASSSRGQGSGVVYGYTF
d_gene: .; abundance: .; j_gene: TRBJ1-2; v_gene: TRBV30; CDR3nt: TGTGCCTGTGTACGGGGAGTAGTATTTGGCTACACCTTC; CDR3aa: CACVRGVVFGYTF
d_gene: .; abundance: few; j_gene: TRBJ1-1; v_gene: TRBV6-5; CDR3nt: TGTGCCAGCAGATCTCGGGTAATGCGTACTGAAGCTTTCTTT; CDR3aa: CASRSRVMRTEAFF